The rows below give T cell receptor beta chains drawn from one sample of a study of technical replicates of blood from a few donors. Produced via immunoSEQ multiplex PCR; TCRdb's table is partial and in-frame only. The sample contains some 64,000 clones, around 97% of which appear only once. Sequenced: T cells isolated from PBMCs. Receptors were obtained from a human donor in good health. The CDR3 runs from the conserved cysteine through the conserved F or W. D genes are given only for firm matches. Some rows have no size entry. The others give once, few or many, or a class for an expanded clone.

CDR3aa: CASSHSGTGYTGELFF; CDR3nt: TGTGCCAGCAGCCATTCCGGGACAGGGTATACCGGGGAGCTGTTTTTT; j_gene: TRBJ2-2; d_gene: TRBD1; v_gene: TRBV7-6; abundance: -; len: 16
CDR3aa: CASSYIAGEGNEQFF; CDR3nt: TGTGCCAGCAGTTATATAGCGGGAGAAGGCAATGAGCAGTTCTTC; j_gene: TRBJ2-1; d_gene: TRBD2; v_gene: TRBV6-5; abundance: -; len: 15
CDR3aa: CASSADRGVITIYF; CDR3nt: TGTGCCAGCAGCGCGGACAGGGGGGTTATCACCATATATTTT; j_gene: TRBJ1-3; d_gene: TRBD1; v_gene: TRBV28; abundance: -; len: 14
CDR3aa: CSVEVSGGNTEAFF; CDR3nt: TGCAGCGTTGAAGTCTCGGGGGGGAACACTGAAGCTTTCTTT; j_gene: TRBJ1-1; d_gene: -; v_gene: TRBV29-1; abundance: -; len: 14
CDR3aa: CASSGGTSGASPFF; CDR3nt: TGTGCCAGCAGTGGGGGGACTAGCGGGGCTAGCCCGTTCTTC; j_gene: TRBJ2-1; d_gene: TRBD2; v_gene: TRBV28; abundance: -; len: 14
CDR3aa: CASSLRGRGTPYEQYF; CDR3nt: TGTGCCAGCAGCTTGAGGGGTAGGGGTACCCCCTACGAGCAGTACTTC; j_gene: TRBJ2-7; d_gene: -; v_gene: TRBV5-4; abundance: -; len: 16
CDR3aa: CASRPKPGGVYGYTF; CDR3nt: TGTGCCAGCAGACCTAAACCGGGGGGCGTGTATGGCTACACCTTC; j_gene: TRBJ1-2; d_gene: -; v_gene: TRBV27; abundance: -; len: 15
CDR3aa: CASSQGQGPNYGYTF; CDR3nt: TGCGCCAGCAGCCAAGGACAGGGGCCTAACTATGGCTACACCTTC; j_gene: TRBJ1-2; d_gene: TRBD1; v_gene: TRBV4-1; abundance: -; len: 15
CDR3aa: CAISLGTGNQPQHF; CDR3nt: TGTGCCATCAGTTTGGGGACAGGGAACCAGCCCCAGCATTTT; j_gene: TRBJ1-5; d_gene: TRBD1; v_gene: TRBV10-3; abundance: -; len: 14
CDR3aa: CASSTSLAGSYHPQYF; CDR3nt: TGTGCCAGTAGTACCTCCTTGGCAGGCTCCTATCATCCGCAGTATTTT; j_gene: TRBJ2-3; d_gene: -; v_gene: TRBV19; abundance: -; len: 16
CDR3aa: CASSVGLAGFGADTQYF; CDR3nt: TGTGCCAGCAGCGTAGGACTAGCGGGATTCGGCGCAGATACGCAGTATTTT; j_gene: TRBJ2-3; d_gene: TRBD2; v_gene: TRBV9; abundance: -; len: 17
CDR3aa: CASSQGDFQPQHF; CDR3nt: TGCGCCAGCAGCCAAGGCGACTTTCAGCCCCAGCATTTT; j_gene: TRBJ1-5; d_gene: -; v_gene: TRBV4-1; abundance: once; len: 13
CDR3aa: CSVVTSAANTGELFF; CDR3nt: TGCAGCGTGGTGACTAGCGCGGCGAACACCGGGGAGCTGTTTTTT; j_gene: TRBJ2-2; d_gene: TRBD2; v_gene: TRBV29-1; abundance: -; len: 15
CDR3aa: CAISEGGTEAFF; CDR3nt: TGTGCCATCAGTGAGGGAGGCACTGAAGCTTTCTTT; j_gene: TRBJ1-1; d_gene: -; v_gene: TRBV10-3; abundance: -; len: 12
CDR3aa: CASSQGGLPKPGDEQFF; CDR3nt: TGTGCCAGCAGCCAAGGGGGACTACCTAAACCGGGGGATGAGCAGTTCTTC; j_gene: TRBJ2-1; d_gene: TRBD2; v_gene: TRBV14; abundance: -; len: 17
CDR3aa: CASSGAGDTGEQFF; CDR3nt: TGTGCCAGCAGTGGGGCGGGAGATACGGGTGAGCAGTTCTTC; j_gene: TRBJ2-1; d_gene: TRBD2; v_gene: TRBV27; abundance: -; len: 14
CDR3aa: CASTRDSNNQPQHF; CDR3nt: TGTGCCAGCACTCGAGACAGCAACAATCAGCCCCAGCATTTT; j_gene: TRBJ1-5; d_gene: -; v_gene: TRBV6-6; abundance: -; len: 14
CDR3aa: CASSLDWGPMGEQYF; CDR3nt: TGCGCCAGCAGCTTGGACTGGGGGCCAATGGGCGAGCAGTACTTC; j_gene: TRBJ2-7; d_gene: -; v_gene: TRBV5-1; abundance: -; len: 15
CDR3aa: CASSGGSGQGYNEQFF; CDR3nt: TGTGCCAGCAGTGGGGGCTCGGGACAGGGCTACAATGAGCAGTTCTTC; j_gene: TRBJ2-1; d_gene: TRBD1; v_gene: TRBV6-1; abundance: -; len: 16
CDR3aa: CASSLRAGGETQYF; CDR3nt: TGCGCCAGCAGCTTGAGAGCGGGAGGGGAGACCCAGTACTTC; j_gene: TRBJ2-5; d_gene: TRBD2; v_gene: TRBV5-1; abundance: -; len: 14
CDR3aa: CASSFEGVGGYTF; CDR3nt: TGTGCCAGCAGTTTCGAGGGGGTGGGTGGCTACACCTTC; j_gene: TRBJ1-2; d_gene: -; v_gene: TRBV28; abundance: -; len: 13
CDR3aa: CASTTIAGHTGELFF; CDR3nt: TGTGCCAGTACCACTATAGCGGGTCACACCGGGGAGCTGTTTTTT; j_gene: TRBJ2-2; d_gene: TRBD2; v_gene: TRBV19; abundance: -; len: 15
CDR3aa: CASTPDRPTGELFF; CDR3nt: TGTGCCAGTACCCCGGACAGGCCAACCGGGGAGCTGTTTTTT; j_gene: TRBJ2-2; d_gene: TRBD1; v_gene: TRBV19; abundance: once; len: 14
CDR3aa: CASSMTIGGLYGYTF; CDR3nt: TGTGCCAGTAGTATGACGATCGGAGGTTTGTATGGCTACACCTTC; j_gene: TRBJ1-2; d_gene: -; v_gene: TRBV19; abundance: -; len: 15
CDR3aa: CSVDGRPTSLADTQYF; CDR3nt: TGCAGCGTTGATGGCAGACCCACTAGTTTGGCAGATACGCAGTATTTT; j_gene: TRBJ2-3; d_gene: -; v_gene: TRBV29-1; abundance: -; len: 16
CDR3aa: CASSLRGNTEAFF; CDR3nt: TGTGCCAGCAGCTTAAGGGGGAACACTGAAGCTTTCTTT; j_gene: TRBJ1-1; d_gene: -; v_gene: TRBV11-2; abundance: -; len: 13
CDR3aa: CASRIGGSPTDTQYF; CDR3nt: TGCGCCAGCAGGATCGGGGGGTCCCCCACAGATACGCAGTATTTT; j_gene: TRBJ2-3; d_gene: TRBD2; v_gene: TRBV5-1; abundance: -; len: 15
CDR3aa: CASSLPLQGGTDTQYF; CDR3nt: TGTGCCAGCAGTTTACCCCTCCAAGGGGGCACAGATACGCAGTATTTT; j_gene: TRBJ2-3; d_gene: -; v_gene: TRBV28; abundance: -; len: 16
CDR3aa: CASTHAGGDQPQHF; CDR3nt: TGTGCCAGCACTCACGCGGGGGGAGATCAGCCCCAGCATTTT; j_gene: TRBJ1-5; d_gene: -; v_gene: TRBV6-5; abundance: -; len: 14
CDR3aa: CASSLASTIGYTF; CDR3nt: TGTGCCAGCAGCTTGGCTAGTACTATTGGCTACACCTTC; j_gene: TRBJ1-2; d_gene: -; v_gene: TRBV5-8; abundance: -; len: 13
CDR3aa: CASSVRSGINEKLFF; CDR3nt: TGTGCCAGCAGCGTAAGGTCAGGGATTAATGAAAAACTGTTTTTT; j_gene: TRBJ1-4; d_gene: -; v_gene: TRBV9; abundance: once; len: 15
CDR3aa: CASSPETSGGRETQYF; CDR3nt: TGCGCCAGCAGCCCGGAAACTAGCGGGGGGCGGGAGACCCAGTACTTC; j_gene: TRBJ2-5; d_gene: TRBD2; v_gene: TRBV5-1; abundance: few; len: 16
CDR3aa: CASRRPGMRTDTQYF; CDR3nt: TGTGCCAGCAGACGACCCGGGATGCGCACAGATACGCAGTATTTT; j_gene: TRBJ2-3; d_gene: -; v_gene: TRBV5-6; abundance: -; len: 15
CDR3aa: CSVAMNTEAFF; CDR3nt: TGCAGCGTTGCTATGAACACTGAAGCTTTCTTT; j_gene: TRBJ1-1; d_gene: -; v_gene: TRBV29-1; abundance: -; len: 11
CDR3aa: CASSLDPGQGYEQYF; CDR3nt: TGTGCCAGCAGCTTAGACCCGGGACAGGGCTACGAGCAGTACTTC; j_gene: TRBJ2-7; d_gene: TRBD1; v_gene: TRBV11-2; abundance: -; len: 15
CDR3aa: CASSLGQGSSYEQYF; CDR3nt: TGTGCCAGCAGCTTGGGACAGGGGAGCTCCTACGAGCAGTACTTC; j_gene: TRBJ2-7; d_gene: TRBD1; v_gene: TRBV5-4; abundance: once; len: 15
CDR3aa: CASSIGSAGELFF; CDR3nt: TGCGCCAGCAGCATTGGGAGCGCCGGGGAGCTGTTTTTT; j_gene: TRBJ2-2; d_gene: -; v_gene: TRBV5-1; abundance: -; len: 13
CDR3aa: CASTHRELNEKLFF; CDR3nt: TGTGCCAGCACCCACAGGGAACTGAATGAAAAACTGTTTTTT; j_gene: TRBJ1-4; d_gene: -; v_gene: TRBV27; abundance: -; len: 14
CDR3aa: CASSYNRVGELFF; CDR3nt: TGTGCCAGCAGTTACAACAGGGTCGGGGAGCTGTTTTTT; j_gene: TRBJ2-2; d_gene: -; v_gene: TRBV27; abundance: -; len: 13
CDR3aa: CASSPRVSHEQYF; CDR3nt: TGTGCCAGTAGTCCGAGAGTGAGCCACGAGCAGTACTTC; j_gene: TRBJ2-7; d_gene: -; v_gene: TRBV19; abundance: once; len: 13
CDR3aa: CASSFRTVTYNEQFF; CDR3nt: TGTGCCAGCAGTTTCAGGACAGTGACCTACAATGAGCAGTTCTTC; j_gene: TRBJ2-1; d_gene: -; v_gene: TRBV6-5; abundance: -; len: 15
CDR3aa: CASSWGGGAGNQPQHF; CDR3nt: TGTGCCAGCAGCTGGGGTGGGGGGGCCGGCAATCAGCCCCAGCATTTT; j_gene: TRBJ1-5; d_gene: -; v_gene: TRBV11-3; abundance: -; len: 16
CDR3aa: CATSSSSPDTQYF; CDR3nt: TGTGCCACCAGCAGCAGTAGCCCAGATACGCAGTATTTT; j_gene: TRBJ2-3; d_gene: -; v_gene: TRBV15; abundance: -; len: 13